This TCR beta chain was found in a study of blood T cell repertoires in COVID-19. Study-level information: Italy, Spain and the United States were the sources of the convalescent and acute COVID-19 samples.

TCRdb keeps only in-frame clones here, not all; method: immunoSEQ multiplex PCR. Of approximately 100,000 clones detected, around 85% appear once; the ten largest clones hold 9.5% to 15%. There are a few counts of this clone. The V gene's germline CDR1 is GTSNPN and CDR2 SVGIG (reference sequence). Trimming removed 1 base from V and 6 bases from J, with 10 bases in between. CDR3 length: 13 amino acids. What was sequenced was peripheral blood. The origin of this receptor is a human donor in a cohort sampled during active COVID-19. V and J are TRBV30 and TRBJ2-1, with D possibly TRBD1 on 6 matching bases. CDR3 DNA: TGTGCCTGGAGTGGGGGACACTCCAATGAGCAGTTCTTC. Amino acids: CAWSGGHSNEQFF.